These T cell receptor beta chains were read from a single sample in a study of graft-versus-host responses after intestinal transplantation. Sequencing was performed with immunoSEQ multiplex PCR; in TCRdb, only in-frame clones are kept and a portion is missing. The table includes thousands of clones, roughly four fifths detected once. The sample in question was ileum tissue, obtained about 130 days after transplant. These receptors came from a human patient who received an intestinal transplant, so some T cells may come from the graft donor. Each CDR3 is given with its conserved first and last residue. The D gene is left open where the match is weak. Not every row has a clone size; where given, it reads once, few, many or a size class.

TRBJ2-5,TRBV27,TRBD2,.,TGTGCCAGCAGTTTGGGGGGGGACGGGGGAAAGACCCAGTACTTC,CASSLGGDGGKTQYF
TRBJ1-1,TRBV5-1,.,.,TGCGCCAGCAGCTTGGACAGGGTGAACACTGAAGCTTTCTTT,CASSLDRVNTEAFF
TRBJ2-1,TRBV5-4,.,.,TGTGCCAGCAGCCCGATGGGCAGGGAGCAGTTCTTC,CASSPMGREQFF
TRBJ1-6,TRBV5-1,TRBD1,.,TGCGCCAGCAGCTTGGGTCAAGAAGGGGGCTTATCACCCCTCCACTTT,CASSLGQEGGLSPLHF
TRBJ2-7,TRBV5-5,TRBD2,.,TGTGCCAGCACCCTTAGCGGGAGACCGTCCGGCGAGCAGTACTTC,CASTLSGRPSGEQYF
TRBJ1-2,TRBV6-5,.,once,TGTGCCAGCAGTCCCCGGGGGGCTTATGGCTACACCTTC,CASSPRGAYGYTF
TRBJ2-5,TRBV9,.,.,TGTGCCAGCAGCGTTAGATGGGTTCACAGACGATTCCAGGAGACCCAGTACTTC,CASSVRWVHRRFQETQYF
TRBJ2-2,TRBV27,TRBD2,few,TGTGCCAGCAGTATACCAACCGAAAGCGGGAGATTTACCGGGGAGCTGTTTTTT,CASSIPTESGRFTGELFF
TRBJ2-7,TRBV6-1,.,.,TGTGCCAGCAGCGAGTCTGAGGGTAGCTACGAGCAGTACTTC,CASSESEGSYEQYF
TRBJ2-1,TRBV2,TRBD2,.,TGTGCCAGCACGGGAGGTCTCTCCTACAATGAGCAGTTCTTC,CASTGGLSYNEQFF
TRBJ1-1,TRBV7-9,.,.,TGTGCCAGCACCAAGACAGTTGACACTGAAGCTTTCTTT,CASTKTVDTEAFF
TRBJ1-1,TRBV30,.,.,TGTGCCTGGAGTGAGGGGATCCGCGAAGCTTTCTTT,CAWSEGIREAFF
TRBJ2-1,TRBV11-2,TRBD1,.,TGTGCCAGCAGCCATACAACTGGGCAGGGGGCTCAGGGTGAGCAGTTCTTC,CASSHTTGQGAQGEQFF
TRBJ2-1,TRBV5-6,.,.,TGTGCCAGCAGCTTGGGGGTGCTCGGGTCCTACAATGAGCAGTTCTTC,CASSLGVLGSYNEQFF
TRBJ2-7,TRBV15,.,once,TGTGCCACCAGCAGAGGGGTATCCTACGAGCAGTACTTC,CATSRGVSYEQYF
TRBJ1-2,TRBV29-1,.,.,TGCAGCGTTGAAGGGGGCTATGGCTACACCTTC,CSVEGGYGYTF
TRBJ2-1,TRBV7-2,.,once,TGTGCCAGCAGCCCCACGGGACCCTCAGGCCACAATGAGCAGTTCTTC,CASSPTGPSGHNEQFF
TRBJ1-4,TRBV9,.,.,TGTGCCAGCAGCCCATGGGTAGGTGGTTCGGAGAAACTGTTTTTT,CASSPWVGGSEKLFF
TRBJ2-4,TRBV6-1,.,few,TGTGCCAGCAGTGAAGGGGCGGGACTAGCCAAAAACATTCAGTACTTC,CASSEGAGLAKNIQYF
TRBJ1-1,TRBV18,.,.,TGTGCCAGCTCACCACAGGGCAGTCTAATGAACACTGAAGCTTTCTTT,CASSPQGSLMNTEAFF
TRBJ1-2,TRBV19,.,.,TGTGCCAGTAGTATATCTACAGGTACTGGCTACACCTTC,CASSISTGTGYTF
TRBJ1-2,TRBV6-5,TRBD1,.,TGTGCCAGCAGCCCTAGCAGGGGGCATGGCTACACCTTC,CASSPSRGHGYTF
TRBJ1-5,TRBV2,.,.,TGTGCCAGCACTAAACACCAGACAATAAGCAATCAGCCCCAGCATTTT,CASTKHQTISNQPQHF
TRBJ1-1,TRBV5-6,.,.,TGTGCCAGCAGCTTGGGGGGCTGGGGGACGAAGAACACTGAAGCTTTCTTT,CASSLGGWGTKNTEAFF
TRBJ2-7,TRBV4-2,TRBD2,.,TGTGCCAGCAGCCAAGGGACTAGCGGTTACGAGCAGTACTTC,CASSQGTSGYEQYF
TRBJ1-1,TRBV5-1,.,.,TGCGCCAGCAGATTAACGTCAGGGGTAGTAGGTGACACTGAAGCTTTCTTT,CASRLTSGVVGDTEAFF
TRBJ2-5,TRBV6-7,.,.,TGTGCCAGCAGACACTACAGGGAGTGGGAGACCCAGTACTTC,CASRHYREWETQYF
TRBJ2-1,TRBV11-3,.,once,TGTGCCAGCAGCTTAATACAGGGCTACAATGAGCAGTTCTTC,CASSLIQGYNEQFF
TRBJ1-1,TRBV11-2,.,.,TGTGCCAGCACCTCCCCGAATCGGGGGGTTGAGACTGAAGCTTTCTTT,CASTSPNRGVETEAFF
TRBJ1-2,TRBV4-1,.,.,TGCGCCAGCAGCCCCGTCGGGACACCCCTTAACACCTTC,CASSPVGTPLNTF
TRBJ2-7,TRBV27,TRBD1,.,TGTGCCAGCAGTCTAGCTGGACAGGGACCCAACGAGCAGTACTTC,CASSLAGQGPNEQYF
TRBJ2-5,TRBV6-6,.,.,TGTGCCAGCAGTTACTCGAGGACCCAAGAGACCCAGTACTTC,CASSYSRTQETQYF
TRBJ2-1,TRBV10-2,.,.,TGCGCCAGCGGAAGTAGACCTGAGCAGTTCTTC,CASGSRPEQFF
TRBJ2-6,TRBV5-5,TRBD1,.,TGTGCCAGCAGTCCCACAGGGGCTGGGGCCAACGTCCTGACTTTC,CASSPTGAGANVLTF
TRBJ1-3,TRBV7-9,.,.,TGTGCCAGCAGCAGAGGACAGCCAAACTCTGGAAACACCATATATTTT,CASSRGQPNSGNTIYF
TRBJ2-5,TRBV19,TRBD2,.,TGTGCCAGTAATAGCGGGGGCGCGGAGACCCAGTACTTC,CASNSGGAETQYF
TRBJ1-1,TRBV10-3,.,.,TGTGCCATCATGGGGTCTGGGGGCACTGAAGCTTTCTTT,CAIMGSGGTEAFF
TRBJ1-5,TRBV12-1,.,once,TGTGCCAGCAGCCCCTTGGGCCGAAGGGGGGGAGAGGGCAATCAGCCCCAGCATTTT,CASSPLGRRGGEGNQPQHF
TRBJ2-5,TRBV7-2,TRBD2,.,TGTGTCAGCAGCTACGCTAGCGGTCAAGAGACCCAGTACTTC,CVSSYASGQETQYF
TRBJ2-1,TRBV19,.,once,TGTGCCAGTAGTACGGGGGGCGACCTCAATGAGCAGTTCTTC,CASSTGGDLNEQFF
TRBJ2-3,TRBV5-1,.,.,TGCGCCAGCGCTTGGAAGGGCGGGTGGACAGATACGCAGTATTTT,CASAWKGGWTDTQYF
TRBJ2-1,TRBV6-6,.,.,TGTGCCAGCAGAGTAGGGGGGAAAAACTACAATGAGCAGTTCTTC,CASRVGGKNYNEQFF
TRBJ2-2,TRBV6-1,TRBD2,once,TGTGCCAGCAGTGGGAATCTAGCGGGAGCGCACACCGGGGAGCTGTTTTTT,CASSGNLAGAHTGELFF
TRBJ1-5,TRBV10-3,.,.,TGTGCCATCAGTGCCTACCCCTCGGAGATTGAGGCCCAGCATTTT,CAISAYPSEIEAQHF
TRBJ2-1,TRBV18,.,.,TGTGCCAGCTCACATGGGTACAATGAGCAGTTCTTC,CASSHGYNEQFF
TRBJ2-1,TRBV7-7,.,.,TGTGCTAGCAGCCTTAGACTCCACAATGAGCAGTTCTTC,CASSLRLHNEQFF
TRBJ2-3,TRBV6-5,TRBD1,.,TGTGCCAGCAATCGACAGGGGGCGCTTGATACGCAGTATTTT,CASNRQGALDTQYF
TRBJ2-2,TRBV5-6,.,.,TGTGCCAGCAGCGGCTGGACCGGGGAGCTGTTTTTT,CASSGWTGELFF
TRBJ1-5,TRBV15,.,.,TGTGCCACCAGCAGAGATAGTGGGGGGCCCCAGCATTTT,CATSRDSGGPQHF
TRBJ2-2,TRBV6-5,.,.,TGTGCCAGCGGCCCAGCGGGGAACACCGGGGAGCTGTTTTTT,CASGPAGNTGELFF
TRBJ1-6,TRBV12-5,.,.,TGTGCTAGTGGGGCGGGAGAAAATTCACCCCTCCACTTT,CASGAGENSPLHF
TRBJ2-1,TRBV5-5,TRBD1,.,TGTGCCAGCAGCTTGGAGTGGGGACAGGGACAGTTCTTC,CASSLEWGQGQFF
TRBJ1-6,TRBV9,TRBD1,.,TGTGCCAGCAGCGTAGCAGGGGGAAGCTCCTATAATTCACCCCTCCACTTT,CASSVAGGSSYNSPLHF